What follows describes a single T cell receptor beta chain. What it binds is not known. The data were taken from a study of cytomegalovirus exposure and HLA in healthy donors. Background on the study: Clustering assigned 70% to 85% of the roughly 380 genotyped donors to the Caucasian-associated ancestry cluster. Study findings and constraints: Common viral pathogens seemed to be connected with several of the most significant clusters, according to a later analysis. Presence/absence analyses treated sequencing depth as roughly uniform across donors.

V dropped 6 bases and J dropped 3 bases, with 11 bases sitting between them. The CDR3 is 13 amino acids. Per the germline V gene, CDR1 is SGHTA and CDR2 is FQGNSA. PCR involved 60 Vbeta and 13 Jbeta primers. Sequencing used immunoSEQ multiplex PCR; TCRdb keeps in-frame clones, though not all of them. The top ten clones hold 2.3% of a sample with about 87,000 clones, about 8% of them seen once. The source of this sequence is a man aged 45 to 65 in good health and CMV-seronegative. The genes are TRBV7-2 and TRBJ1-2, with D possibly matching TRBD1 (6 bases). The sample comprised PBMCs. The CDR3 region is CASSRDRHYGYTF. The CDR3 region has the DNA TGTGCCAGCAGTCGCGACAGGCACTATGGCTACACCTTC.